The entry below gives a single TCR beta chain sequence along with its context. Clones were sequenced by immunoSEQ multiplex PCR, and TCRdb holds only the in-frame ones, with some missing. The table has about 240,000 clones, around 85% seen once. These data are taken from a study of blood T cell repertoires in COVID-19. The sample was peripheral blood. The clonotype originates from a man aged 55 to 70 with acute or convalescent COVID-19.

The CDR3 nucleotides are TGTGCCAGCAGCTTAGTTGGGGCGAGCTCCTATAATTCACCCCTCCACTTT. Translation: CASSLVGASSYNSPLHF. V and J are TRBV7-2 and TRBJ1-6; D may be TRBD1 (5 bases). CDR1 is SGHTA, CDR2 FQGNSA, per germline. This CDR3 spans 17 amino acids. The germline V and J ends were trimmed by 1 base and 0 bases, with 10 bases remaining between them.